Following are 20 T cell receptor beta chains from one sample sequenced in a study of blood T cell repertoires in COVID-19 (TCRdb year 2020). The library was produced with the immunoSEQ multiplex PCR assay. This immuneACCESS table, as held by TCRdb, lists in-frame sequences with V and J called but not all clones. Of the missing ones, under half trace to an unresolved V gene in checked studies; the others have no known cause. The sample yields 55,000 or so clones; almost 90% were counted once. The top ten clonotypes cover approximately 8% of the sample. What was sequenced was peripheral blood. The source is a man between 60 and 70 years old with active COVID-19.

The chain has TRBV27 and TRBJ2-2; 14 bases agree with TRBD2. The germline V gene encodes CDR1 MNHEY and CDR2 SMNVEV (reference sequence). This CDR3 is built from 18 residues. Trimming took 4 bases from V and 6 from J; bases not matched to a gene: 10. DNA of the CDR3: TGTGCCAGCAGTTCGGGACTAGCGGGAGTTGGATCTGCCGGGGAGCTGTTTTTT. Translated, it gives CASSSGLAGVGSAGELFF.

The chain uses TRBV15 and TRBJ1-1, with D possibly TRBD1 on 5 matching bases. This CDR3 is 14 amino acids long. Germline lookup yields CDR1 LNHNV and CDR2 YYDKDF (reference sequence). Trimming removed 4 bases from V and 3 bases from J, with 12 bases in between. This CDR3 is CATSTRGRDTEAFF. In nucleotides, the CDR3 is TGTGCCACCAGCACTAGGGGAAGAGACACTGAAGCTTTCTTT.

CDR3 sequence (DNA): TGTGCCAGCAGTAGGCAGGGTTCCGGGGAGCTGTTTTTT. Translating it yields CASSRQGSGELFF. The chain links TRBV6-6 to TRBJ2-2; weak D call: TRBD1 (5 bases). Trimming shortened V by 5 bases and J by 6 bases, and 10 bases separated the two germline ends. This CDR3 has 13 residues. CDR1 and CDR2 (germline): MNHNY, SVGAGI (reference sequence).

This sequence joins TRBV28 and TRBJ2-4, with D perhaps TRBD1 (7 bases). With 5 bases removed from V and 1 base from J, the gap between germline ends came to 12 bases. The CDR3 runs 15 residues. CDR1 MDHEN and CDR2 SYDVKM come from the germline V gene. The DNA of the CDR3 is TGTGCCAGCAGTCAGGAGGGGGCGGCCAAAAACATTCAGTACTTC. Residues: CASSQEGAAKNIQYF. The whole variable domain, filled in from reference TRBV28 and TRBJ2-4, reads DVKVTQSSRYLVKRTGEKVFLECVQDMDHENMFWYRQDPGLGLRLIYFSYDVKMKEKGDIPEGYSVSREKKERFSLILESASTNQTSMYLCASSQEGAAKNIQYFGAGTRLSVL.

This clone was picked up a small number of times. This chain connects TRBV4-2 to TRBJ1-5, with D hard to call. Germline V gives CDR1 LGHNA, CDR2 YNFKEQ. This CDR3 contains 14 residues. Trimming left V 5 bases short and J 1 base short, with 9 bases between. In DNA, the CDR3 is TGTGCCAGCAGCAAAGCGGGGAGCAATCAGCCCCAGCATTTT. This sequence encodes CASSKAGSNQPQHF.

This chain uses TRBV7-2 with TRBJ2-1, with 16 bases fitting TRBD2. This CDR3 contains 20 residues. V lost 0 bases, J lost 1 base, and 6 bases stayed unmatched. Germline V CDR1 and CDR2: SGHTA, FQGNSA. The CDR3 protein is CASSLAPGTSGRASYNEQFF. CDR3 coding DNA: TGTGCCAGCAGCTTAGCCCCGGGGACTAGCGGGAGGGCATCCTACAATGAGCAGTTCTTC.

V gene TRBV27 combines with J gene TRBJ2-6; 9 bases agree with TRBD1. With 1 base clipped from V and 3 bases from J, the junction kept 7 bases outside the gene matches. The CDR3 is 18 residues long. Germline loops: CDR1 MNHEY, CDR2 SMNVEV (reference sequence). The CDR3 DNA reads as TGTGCCAGCAGTTTATGGGGACAGGGAAACGTTGGGGCCAACGTCCTGACTTTC. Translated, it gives CASSLWGQGNVGANVLTF.

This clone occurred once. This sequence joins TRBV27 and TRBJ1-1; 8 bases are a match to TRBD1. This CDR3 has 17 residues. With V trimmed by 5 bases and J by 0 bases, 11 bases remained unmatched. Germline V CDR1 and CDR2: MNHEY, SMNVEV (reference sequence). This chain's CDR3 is CASSTLVRGPMNTEAFF. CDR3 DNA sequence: TGTGCCAGCAGTACTCTAGTCAGGGGGCCGATGAACACTGAAGCTTTCTTT.

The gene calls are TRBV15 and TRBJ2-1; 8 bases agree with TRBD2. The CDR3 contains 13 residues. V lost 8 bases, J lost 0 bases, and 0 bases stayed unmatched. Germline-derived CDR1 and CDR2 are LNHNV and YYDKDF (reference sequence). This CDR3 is CATGTSSYNEQFF. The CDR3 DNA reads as TGTGCCACCGGGACTAGCTCCTACAATGAGCAGTTCTTC.

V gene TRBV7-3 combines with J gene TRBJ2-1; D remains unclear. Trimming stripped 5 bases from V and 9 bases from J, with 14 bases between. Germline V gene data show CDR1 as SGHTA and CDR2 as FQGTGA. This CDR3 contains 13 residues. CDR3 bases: TGTGCCAGCAGCCGTCAACAATCTGGTGAGCAGTTCTTC. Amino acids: CASSRQQSGEQFF.

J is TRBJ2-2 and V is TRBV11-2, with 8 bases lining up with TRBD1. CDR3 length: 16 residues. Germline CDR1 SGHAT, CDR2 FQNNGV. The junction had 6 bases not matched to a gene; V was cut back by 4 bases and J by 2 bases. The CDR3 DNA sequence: TGTGCCAGCAGCTCCTGGACAGGGACTAACACCGGGGAGCTGTTTTTT. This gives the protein CASSSWTGTNTGELFF.

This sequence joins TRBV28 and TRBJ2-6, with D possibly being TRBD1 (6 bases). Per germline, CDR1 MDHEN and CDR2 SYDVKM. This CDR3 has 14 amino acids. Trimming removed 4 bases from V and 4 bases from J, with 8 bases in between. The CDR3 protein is CASSWQGGANVLTF. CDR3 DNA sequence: TGTGCCAGCAGTTGGCAGGGGGGGGCCAACGTCCTGACTTTC.

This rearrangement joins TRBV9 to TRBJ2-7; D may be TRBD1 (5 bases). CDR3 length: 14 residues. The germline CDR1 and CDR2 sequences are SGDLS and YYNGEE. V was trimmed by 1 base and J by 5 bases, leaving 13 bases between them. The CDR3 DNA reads TGTGCCAGCAGCGTATCCATGGGGCTCGACGAGCAGTACTTC. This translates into CASSVSMGLDEQYF.

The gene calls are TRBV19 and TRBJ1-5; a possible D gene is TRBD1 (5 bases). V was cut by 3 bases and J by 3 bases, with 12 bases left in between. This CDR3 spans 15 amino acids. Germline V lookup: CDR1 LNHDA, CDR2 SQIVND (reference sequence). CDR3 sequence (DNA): TGTGCCAGTAGTATGGGAGGGGACCTCAATCAGCCCCAGCATTTT. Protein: CASSMGGDLNQPQHF.

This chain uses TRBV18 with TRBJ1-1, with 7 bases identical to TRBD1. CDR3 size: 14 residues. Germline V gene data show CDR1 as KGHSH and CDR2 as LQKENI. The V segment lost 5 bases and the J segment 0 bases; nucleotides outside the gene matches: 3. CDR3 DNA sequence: TGTGCCAGCTCAAGGGACAGACTGAACACTGAAGCTTTCTTT. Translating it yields CASSRDRLNTEAFF.

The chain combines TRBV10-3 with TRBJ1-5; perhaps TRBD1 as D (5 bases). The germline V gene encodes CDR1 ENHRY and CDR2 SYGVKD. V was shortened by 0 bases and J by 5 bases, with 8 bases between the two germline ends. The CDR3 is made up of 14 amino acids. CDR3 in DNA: TGTGCCATCAGTGAGTCCGGGGGGTATCAGCCCCAGCATTTT. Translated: CAISESGGYQPQHF.

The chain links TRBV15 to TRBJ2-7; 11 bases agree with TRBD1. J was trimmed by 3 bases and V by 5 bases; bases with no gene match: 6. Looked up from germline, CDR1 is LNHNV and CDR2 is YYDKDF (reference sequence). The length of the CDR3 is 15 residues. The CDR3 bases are TGTGCCACCAGCTTCGGGACAGGGGGAGGCTACGAGCAGTACTTC. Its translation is CATSFGTGGGYEQYF.

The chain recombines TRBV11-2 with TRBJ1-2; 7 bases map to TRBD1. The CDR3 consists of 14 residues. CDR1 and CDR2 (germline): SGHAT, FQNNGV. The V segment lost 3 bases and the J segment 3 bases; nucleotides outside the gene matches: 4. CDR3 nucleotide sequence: TGTGCCAGCAGCTTGTCCACAGGGGACTATGGCTACACCTTC. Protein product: CASSLSTGDYGYTF.

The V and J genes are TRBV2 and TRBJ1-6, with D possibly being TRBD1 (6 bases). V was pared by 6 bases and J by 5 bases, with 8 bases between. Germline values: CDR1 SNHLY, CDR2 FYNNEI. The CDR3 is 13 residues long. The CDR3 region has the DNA TGTGCCAGCAGGACAGGAGATAATTCACCCCTCCACTTT. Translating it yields CASRTGDNSPLHF.

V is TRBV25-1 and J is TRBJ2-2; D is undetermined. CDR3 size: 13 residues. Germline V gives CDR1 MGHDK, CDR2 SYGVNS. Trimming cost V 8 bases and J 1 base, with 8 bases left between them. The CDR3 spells CASFSGNTGELFF. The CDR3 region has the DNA TGTGCCAGCTTTTCAGGGAACACCGGGGAGCTGTTTTTT.